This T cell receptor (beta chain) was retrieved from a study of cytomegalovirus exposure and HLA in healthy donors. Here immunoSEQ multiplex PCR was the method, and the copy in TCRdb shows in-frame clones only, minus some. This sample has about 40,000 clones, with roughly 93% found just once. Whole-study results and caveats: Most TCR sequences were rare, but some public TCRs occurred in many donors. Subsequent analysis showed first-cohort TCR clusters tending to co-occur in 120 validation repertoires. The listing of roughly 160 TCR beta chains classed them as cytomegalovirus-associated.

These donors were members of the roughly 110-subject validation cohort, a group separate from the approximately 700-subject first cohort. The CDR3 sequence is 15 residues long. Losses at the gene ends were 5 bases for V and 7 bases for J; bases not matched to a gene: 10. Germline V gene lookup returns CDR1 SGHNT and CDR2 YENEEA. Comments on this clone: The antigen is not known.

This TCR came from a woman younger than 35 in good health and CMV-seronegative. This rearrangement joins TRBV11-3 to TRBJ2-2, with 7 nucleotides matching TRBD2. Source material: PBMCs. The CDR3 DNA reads TGTGCCAGCAGCCCGAGCGGGGTAGGCGGCGGGGAGCTGTTTTTT. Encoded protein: CASSPSGVGGGELFF.